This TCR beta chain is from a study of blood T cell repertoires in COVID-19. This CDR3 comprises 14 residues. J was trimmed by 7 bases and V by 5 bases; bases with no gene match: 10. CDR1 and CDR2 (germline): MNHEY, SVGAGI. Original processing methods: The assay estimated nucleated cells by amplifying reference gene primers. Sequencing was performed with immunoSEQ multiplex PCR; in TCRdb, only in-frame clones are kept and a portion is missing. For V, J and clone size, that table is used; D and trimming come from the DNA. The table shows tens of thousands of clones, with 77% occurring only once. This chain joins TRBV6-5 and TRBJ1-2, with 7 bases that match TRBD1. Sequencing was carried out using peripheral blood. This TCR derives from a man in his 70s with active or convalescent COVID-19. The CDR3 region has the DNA TGTGCCAGCAGTCTAGACAGGGAAAGAGGTGGCTACACCTTC. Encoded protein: CASSLDRERGGYTF.